This T cell receptor (beta chain) was retrieved from a study of T cells in tumors after PD-1 blockade. Study at large: No patient had prior checkpoint blockade, systemic immunosuppression, or radiotherapy within 4 weeks. Mean per blood sample: 113,528 templates (about 24,000-260,000), about 40,000 unique clonotypes. Patients received pembrolizumab 200 mg every 3 weeks or cemiplimab 350 mg every 2 weeks. Some patients also took daily vismodegib 150 mg during anti-PD-1 treatment.

The germline gives CDR1 MDHEN, CDR2 SYDVKM. CDR3 length equals 13 residues. Trimming pared 9 bases from V and 5 bases from J, leaving 15 bases between. A few counts support this clone. The data were produced by immunoSEQ multiplex PCR, yet TCRdb's version contains in-frame clones alone and is incomplete. The table lists under 50,000 clones, approximately 80% of them singletons. The chain links TRBV28 to TRBJ2-3, with a possible D match to TRBD1 (5 bases). The sequencing used PBMCs, collected before anti-PD-1 therapy. The receptor was derived from a human donor with advanced basal cell or squamous cell carcinoma (not recorded which). Here the CDR3 reads CASSMFRVDTQYF. As DNA, the CDR3 is TGTGCCAGTTCGATGTTCAGGGTAGATACGCAGTATTTT.